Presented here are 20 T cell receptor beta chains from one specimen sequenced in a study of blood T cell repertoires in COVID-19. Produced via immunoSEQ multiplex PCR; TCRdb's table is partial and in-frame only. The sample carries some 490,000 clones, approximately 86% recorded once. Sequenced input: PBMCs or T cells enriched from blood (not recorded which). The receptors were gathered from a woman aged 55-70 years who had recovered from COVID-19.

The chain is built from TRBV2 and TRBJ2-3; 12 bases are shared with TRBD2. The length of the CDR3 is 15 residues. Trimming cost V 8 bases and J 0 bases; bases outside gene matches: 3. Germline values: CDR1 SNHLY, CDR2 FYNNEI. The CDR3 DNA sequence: TGTGCCAGCGAAACTAGCGGGGGGAGCACAGATACGCAGTATTTT. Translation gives CASETSGGSTDTQYF.

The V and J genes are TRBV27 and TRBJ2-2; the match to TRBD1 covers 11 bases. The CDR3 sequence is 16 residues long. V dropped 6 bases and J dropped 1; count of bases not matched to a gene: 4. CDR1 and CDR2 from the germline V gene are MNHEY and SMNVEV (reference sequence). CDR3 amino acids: CASSRTGGKNTGELFF. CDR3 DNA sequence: TGTGCCAGCAGCAGGACAGGGGGCAAGAACACCGGGGAGCTGTTTTTT.

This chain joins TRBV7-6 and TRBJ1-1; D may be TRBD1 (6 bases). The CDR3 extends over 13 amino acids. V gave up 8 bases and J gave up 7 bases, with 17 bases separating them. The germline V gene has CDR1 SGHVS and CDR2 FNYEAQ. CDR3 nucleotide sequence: TGTGCCAGCGCTCAGGGCAGGGGAGTTGAAGCTTTCTTT. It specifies CASAQGRGVEAFF.

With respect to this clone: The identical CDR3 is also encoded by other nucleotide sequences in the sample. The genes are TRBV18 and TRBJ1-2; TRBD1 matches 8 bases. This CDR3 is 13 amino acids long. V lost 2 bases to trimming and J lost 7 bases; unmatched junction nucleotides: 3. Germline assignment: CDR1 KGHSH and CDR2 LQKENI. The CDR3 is CASSPGQGGGYTF. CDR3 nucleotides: TGTGCCAGCTCACCAGGACAGGGAGGTGGCTACACCTTC.

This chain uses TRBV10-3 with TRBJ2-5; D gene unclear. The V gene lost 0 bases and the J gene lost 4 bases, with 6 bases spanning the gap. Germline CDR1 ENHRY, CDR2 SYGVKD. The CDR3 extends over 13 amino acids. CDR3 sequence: CAISESNRETQYF. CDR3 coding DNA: TGTGCCATCAGTGAGTCGAACAGAGAGACCCAGTACTTC.

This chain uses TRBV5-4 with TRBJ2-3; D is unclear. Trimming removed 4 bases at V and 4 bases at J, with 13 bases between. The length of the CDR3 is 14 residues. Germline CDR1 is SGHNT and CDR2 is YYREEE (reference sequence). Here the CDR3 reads CASSPGGFSDTQYF. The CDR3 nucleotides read TGTGCCAGCAGCCCCGGCGGCTTTTCAGATACGCAGTATTTT. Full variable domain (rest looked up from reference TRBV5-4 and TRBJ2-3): ETGVTQSPTHLIKTRGQQVTLRCSSQSGHNTVSWYQQALGQGPQFIFQYYREEENGRGNFPPRFSGLQFPNYSSELNVNALELDDSALYLCASSPGGFSDTQYFGPGTRLTVL.

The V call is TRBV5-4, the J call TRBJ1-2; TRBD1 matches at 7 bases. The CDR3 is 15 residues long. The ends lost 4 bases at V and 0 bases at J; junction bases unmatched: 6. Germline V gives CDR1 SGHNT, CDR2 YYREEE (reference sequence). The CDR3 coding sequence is TGTGCCAGCAGCGTCTGGGACAGAGCTAACTATGGCTACACCTTC. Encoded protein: CASSVWDRANYGYTF.

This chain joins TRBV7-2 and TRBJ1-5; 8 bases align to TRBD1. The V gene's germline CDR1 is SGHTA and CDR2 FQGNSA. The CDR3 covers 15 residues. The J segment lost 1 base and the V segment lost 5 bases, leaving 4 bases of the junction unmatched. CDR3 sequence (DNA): TGTGCCAGCAGCCAGACAGGGGCCAGCAATCAGCCCCAGCATTTT. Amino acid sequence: CASSQTGASNQPQHF.

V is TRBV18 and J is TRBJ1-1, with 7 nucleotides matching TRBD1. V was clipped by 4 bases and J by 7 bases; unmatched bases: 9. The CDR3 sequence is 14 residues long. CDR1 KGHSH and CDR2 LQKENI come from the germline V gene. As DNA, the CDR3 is TGTGCCAGCTCACAGGCGACAGGGCCCCTTGAAGCTTTCTTT. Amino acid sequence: CASSQATGPLEAFF.

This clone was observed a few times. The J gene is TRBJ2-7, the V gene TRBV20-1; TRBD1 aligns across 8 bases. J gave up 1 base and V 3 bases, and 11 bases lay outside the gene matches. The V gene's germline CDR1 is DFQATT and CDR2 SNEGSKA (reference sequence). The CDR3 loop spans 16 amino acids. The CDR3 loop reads CSASPLDRGGSYEQYF. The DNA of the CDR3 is TGCAGTGCTAGTCCCCTCGACAGGGGAGGTTCCTACGAGCAGTACTTC.

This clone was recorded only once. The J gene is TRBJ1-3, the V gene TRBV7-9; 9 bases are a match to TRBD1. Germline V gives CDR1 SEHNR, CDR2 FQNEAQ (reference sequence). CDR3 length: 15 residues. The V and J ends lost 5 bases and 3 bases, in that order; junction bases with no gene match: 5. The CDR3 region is CASSGDRVNGNTIYF. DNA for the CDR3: TGTGCCAGCAGCGGGGACAGGGTAAATGGAAACACCATATATTTT.

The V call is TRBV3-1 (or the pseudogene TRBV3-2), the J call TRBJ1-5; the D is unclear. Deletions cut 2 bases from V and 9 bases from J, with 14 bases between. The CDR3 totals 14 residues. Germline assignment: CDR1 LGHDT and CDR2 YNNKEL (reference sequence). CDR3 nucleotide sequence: TGTGCCAGCAGCCAAAATGCGGGCGGCGGGCCCCAGCATTTT. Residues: CASSQNAGGGPQHF.

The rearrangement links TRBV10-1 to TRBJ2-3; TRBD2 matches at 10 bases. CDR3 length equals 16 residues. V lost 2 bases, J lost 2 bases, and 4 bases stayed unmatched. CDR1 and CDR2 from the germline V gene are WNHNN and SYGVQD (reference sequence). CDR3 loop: CASSERSGGVTDTQYF. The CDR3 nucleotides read TGCGCCAGCAGTGAGCGGAGCGGGGGGGTCACAGATACGCAGTATTTT.

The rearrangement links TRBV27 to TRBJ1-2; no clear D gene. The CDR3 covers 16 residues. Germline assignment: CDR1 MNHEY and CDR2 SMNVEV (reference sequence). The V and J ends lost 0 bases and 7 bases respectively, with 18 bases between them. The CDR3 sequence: CASSLSRGKGTFGYTF. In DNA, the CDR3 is TGTGCCAGCAGTTTATCCAGAGGGAAGGGCACTTTTGGCTACACCTTC.

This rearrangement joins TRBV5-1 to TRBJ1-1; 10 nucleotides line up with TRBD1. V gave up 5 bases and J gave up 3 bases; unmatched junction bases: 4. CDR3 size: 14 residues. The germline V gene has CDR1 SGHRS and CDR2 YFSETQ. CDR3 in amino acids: CASRAGQGDTEAFF. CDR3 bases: TGCGCCAGCAGAGCCGGACAGGGGGACACTGAAGCTTTCTTT.

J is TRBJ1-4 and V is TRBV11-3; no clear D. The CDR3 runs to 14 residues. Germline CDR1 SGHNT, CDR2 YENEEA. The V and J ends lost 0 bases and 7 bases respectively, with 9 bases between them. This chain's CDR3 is CASSLDPAGEKLFF. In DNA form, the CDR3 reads TGTGCCAGCAGCTTAGATCCGGCAGGTGAAAAACTGTTTTTT.

DNA for the CDR3: TGTGCCAGCAGTCTAAGGGACACTTCCTCAAGAGAGACCCAGTACTTC. Translation: CASSLRDTSSRETQYF. The J gene is TRBJ2-5, the V gene TRBV27, with TRBD1 as a possible D gene (6 bases). Between the trimmed V and J ends, which lost 5 bases and 4 bases, there was a span of 20 bases. The CDR3 loop spans 16 amino acids. The germline V gene has CDR1 MNHEY and CDR2 SMNVEV (reference sequence).

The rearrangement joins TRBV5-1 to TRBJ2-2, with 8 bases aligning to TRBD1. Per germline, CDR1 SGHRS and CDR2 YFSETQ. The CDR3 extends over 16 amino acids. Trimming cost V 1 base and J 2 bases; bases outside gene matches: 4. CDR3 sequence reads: CASSLTGGENTGELFF. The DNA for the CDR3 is TGCGCCAGCAGCTTGACAGGGGGAGAAAACACCGGGGAGCTGTTTTTT.

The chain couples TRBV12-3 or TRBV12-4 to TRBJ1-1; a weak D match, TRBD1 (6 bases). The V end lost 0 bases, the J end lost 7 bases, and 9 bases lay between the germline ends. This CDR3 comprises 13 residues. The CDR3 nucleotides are TGTGCCAGCAGTTTAGCGGGACAATTTGAAGCTTTCTTT. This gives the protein CASSLAGQFEAFF.

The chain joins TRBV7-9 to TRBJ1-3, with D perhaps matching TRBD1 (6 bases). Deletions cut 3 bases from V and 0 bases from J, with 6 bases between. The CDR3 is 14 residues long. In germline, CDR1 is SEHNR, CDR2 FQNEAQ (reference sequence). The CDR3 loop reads CASSLDSSGNTIYF. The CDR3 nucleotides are TGTGCCAGCAGCTTGGACAGCTCTGGAAACACCATATATTTT.